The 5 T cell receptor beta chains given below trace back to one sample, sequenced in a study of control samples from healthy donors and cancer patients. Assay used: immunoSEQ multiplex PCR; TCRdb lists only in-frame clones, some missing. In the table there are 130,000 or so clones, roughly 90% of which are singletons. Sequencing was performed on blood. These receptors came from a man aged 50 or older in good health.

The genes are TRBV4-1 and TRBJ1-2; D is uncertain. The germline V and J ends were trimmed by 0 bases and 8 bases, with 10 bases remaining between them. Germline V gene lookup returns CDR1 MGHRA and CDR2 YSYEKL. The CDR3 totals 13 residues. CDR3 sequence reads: CASSQESGGGYTF. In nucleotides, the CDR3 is TGCGCCAGCAGCCAAGAATCCGGTGGGGGCTACACCTTC.

This CDR3 reads CASTPPSGGATGELFF. CDR3 in DNA: TGTGCCAGTACCCCCCCTAGCGGGGGGGCTACCGGGGAGCTGTTTTTT. The chain couples TRBV19 to TRBJ2-2, with 12 positions matching TRBD2. Trimming removed 7 bases from V and 5 bases from J; junction bases left unmatched: 8. Per the germline V gene, CDR1 is LNHDA and CDR2 is SQIVND (reference sequence). CDR3 size: 16 residues.

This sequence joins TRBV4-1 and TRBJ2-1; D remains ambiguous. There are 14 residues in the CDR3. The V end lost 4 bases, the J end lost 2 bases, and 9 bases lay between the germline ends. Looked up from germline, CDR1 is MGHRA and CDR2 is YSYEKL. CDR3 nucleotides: TGCGCCAGCAGCCTTGGGGTAGCCTACAATGAGCAGTTCTTC. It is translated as CASSLGVAYNEQFF.

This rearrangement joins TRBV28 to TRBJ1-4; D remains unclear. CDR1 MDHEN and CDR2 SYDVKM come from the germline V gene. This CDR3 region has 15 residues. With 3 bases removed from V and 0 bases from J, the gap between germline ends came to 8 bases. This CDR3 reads CASSFGISTNEKLFF. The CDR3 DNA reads TGTGCCAGCAGTTTTGGCATCTCAACTAATGAAAAACTGTTTTTT.

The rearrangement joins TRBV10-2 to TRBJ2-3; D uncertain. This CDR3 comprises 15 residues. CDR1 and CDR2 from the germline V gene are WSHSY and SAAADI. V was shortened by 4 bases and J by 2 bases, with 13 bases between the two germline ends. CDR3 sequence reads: CASSALGPSTDTQYF. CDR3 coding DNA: TGCGCCAGCAGTGCTCTAGGCCCATCCACAGATACGCAGTATTTT.